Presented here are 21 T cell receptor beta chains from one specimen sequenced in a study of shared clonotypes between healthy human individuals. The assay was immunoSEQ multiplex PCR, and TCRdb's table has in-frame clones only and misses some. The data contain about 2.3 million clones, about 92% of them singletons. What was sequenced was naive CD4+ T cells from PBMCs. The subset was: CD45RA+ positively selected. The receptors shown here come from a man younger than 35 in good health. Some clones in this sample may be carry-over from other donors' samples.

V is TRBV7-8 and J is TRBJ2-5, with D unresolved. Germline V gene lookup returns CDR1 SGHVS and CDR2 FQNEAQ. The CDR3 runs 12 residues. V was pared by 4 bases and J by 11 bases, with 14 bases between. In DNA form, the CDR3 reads TGTGCCAGCAGCTCCGAGTACTCCCGGCAGTACTTC. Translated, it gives CASSSEYSRQYF.

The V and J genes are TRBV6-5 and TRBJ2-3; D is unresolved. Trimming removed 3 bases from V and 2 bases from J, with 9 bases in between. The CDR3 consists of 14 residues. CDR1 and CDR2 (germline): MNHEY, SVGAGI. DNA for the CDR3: TGTGCCAGCAGTTATCAGGCAGCCACAGATACGCAGTATTTT. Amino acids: CASSYQAATDTQYF.

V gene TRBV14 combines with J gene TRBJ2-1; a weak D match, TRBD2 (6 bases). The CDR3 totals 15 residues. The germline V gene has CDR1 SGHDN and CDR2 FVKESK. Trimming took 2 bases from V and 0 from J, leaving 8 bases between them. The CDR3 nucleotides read TGTGCCAGCAGCCAACAGGGAGGCTCCTACAATGAGCAGTTCTTC. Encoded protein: CASSQQGGSYNEQFF.

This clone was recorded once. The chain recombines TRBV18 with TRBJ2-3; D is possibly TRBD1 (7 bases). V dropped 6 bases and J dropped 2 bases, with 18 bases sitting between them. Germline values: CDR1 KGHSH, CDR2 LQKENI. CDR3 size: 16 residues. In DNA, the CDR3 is TGTGCCAGCTCCCGACGGCAGGGGGGACTCACAGATACGCAGTATTTT. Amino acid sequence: CASSRRQGGLTDTQYF.

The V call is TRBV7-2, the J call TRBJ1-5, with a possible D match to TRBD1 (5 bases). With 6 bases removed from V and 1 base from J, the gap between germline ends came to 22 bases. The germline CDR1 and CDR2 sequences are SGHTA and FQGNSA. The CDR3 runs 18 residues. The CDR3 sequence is CASRGRGGWVGSNQPQHF. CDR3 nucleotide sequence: TGTGCCAGCAGGGGACGCGGCGGGTGGGTAGGAAGCAATCAGCCCCAGCATTTT.

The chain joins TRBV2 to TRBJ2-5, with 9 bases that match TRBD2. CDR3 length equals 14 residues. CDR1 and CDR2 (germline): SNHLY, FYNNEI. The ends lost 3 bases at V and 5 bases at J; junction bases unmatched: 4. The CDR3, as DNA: TGTGCCAGCAGTGACGCTAGCGGGACTGAGACCCAGTACTTC. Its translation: CASSDASGTETQYF.

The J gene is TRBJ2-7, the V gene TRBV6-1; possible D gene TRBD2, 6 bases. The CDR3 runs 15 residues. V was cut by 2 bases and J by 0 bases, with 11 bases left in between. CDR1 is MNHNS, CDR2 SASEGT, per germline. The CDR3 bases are TGTGCCAGCAGTGAACCGGGACTGCGCTCCTACGAGCAGTACTTC. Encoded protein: CASSEPGLRSYEQYF.

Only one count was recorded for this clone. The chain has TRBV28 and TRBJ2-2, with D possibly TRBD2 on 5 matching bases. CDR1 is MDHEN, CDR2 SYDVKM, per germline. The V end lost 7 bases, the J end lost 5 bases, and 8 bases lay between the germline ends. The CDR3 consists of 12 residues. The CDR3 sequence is CASNGGTGELFF. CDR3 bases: TGTGCCAGCAATGGAGGAACCGGGGAGCTGTTTTTT.

The CDR3 sequence: CASSSLRVTDTQYF. The CDR3 nucleotides read TGTGCCAGCAGTTCTCTCAGGGTCACAGATACGCAGTATTTT. The chain links TRBV6-5 to TRBJ2-3, with TRBD1 as a possible D gene (5 bases). Germline V lookup: CDR1 MNHEY, CDR2 SVGAGI. The CDR3 runs 14 residues. Trimming took off 4 bases at V and 2 bases at J, with 10 bases between the two ends.

The CDR3 DNA follows: TGCGCCAGCAGCCCGCCAGCTGTCGGGAGCACAGATACGCAGTATTTT. Protein: CASSPPAVGSTDTQYF. This sequence joins TRBV5-1 and TRBJ2-3; no firm D call. V dropped 4 bases and J dropped 0 bases, with 15 bases sitting between them. The CDR3 extends over 16 amino acids. The germline V gene encodes CDR1 SGHRS and CDR2 YFSETQ.

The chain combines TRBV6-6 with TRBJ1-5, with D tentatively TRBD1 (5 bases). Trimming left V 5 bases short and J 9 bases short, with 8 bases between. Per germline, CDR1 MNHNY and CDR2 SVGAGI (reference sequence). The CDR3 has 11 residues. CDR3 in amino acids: CASSRRGPQHF. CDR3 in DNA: TGTGCCAGCAGTCGGAGGGGGCCCCAGCATTTT.

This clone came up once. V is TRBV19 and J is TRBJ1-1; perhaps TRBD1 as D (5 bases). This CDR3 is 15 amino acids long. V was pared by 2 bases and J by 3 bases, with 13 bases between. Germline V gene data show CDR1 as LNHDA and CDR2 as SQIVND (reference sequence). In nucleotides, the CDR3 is TGTGCCAGTAGTATACGGGGCCCGCGGGACACTGAAGCTTTCTTT. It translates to CASSIRGPRDTEAFF.

CDR3: CASSLHRASDYGYTF. For the CDR3, the DNA is TGTGCCAGCAGTTTGCACAGGGCTTCCGACTATGGCTACACCTTC. This chain joins TRBV28 and TRBJ1-2, with D perhaps matching TRBD1 (6 bases). Between the trimmed V and J ends, which lost 3 bases and 3 bases, there was a span of 14 bases. Germline CDR1 MDHEN, CDR2 SYDVKM. The CDR3 is 15 residues long.

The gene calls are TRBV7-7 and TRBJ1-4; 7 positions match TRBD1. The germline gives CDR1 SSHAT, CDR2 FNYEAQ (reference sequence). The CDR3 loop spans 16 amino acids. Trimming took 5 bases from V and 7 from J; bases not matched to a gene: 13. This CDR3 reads CASSQTPGGTGEKLFF. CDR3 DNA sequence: TGTGCCAGCAGCCAGACACCAGGGGGAACGGGTGAAAAACTGTTTTTT.

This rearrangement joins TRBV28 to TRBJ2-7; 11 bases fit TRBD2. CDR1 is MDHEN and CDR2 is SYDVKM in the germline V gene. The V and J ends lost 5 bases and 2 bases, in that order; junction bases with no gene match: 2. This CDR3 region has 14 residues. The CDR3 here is CASSVTSGAYEQYF. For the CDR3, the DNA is TGTGCCAGCAGTGTGACTAGCGGGGCCTACGAGCAGTACTTC.

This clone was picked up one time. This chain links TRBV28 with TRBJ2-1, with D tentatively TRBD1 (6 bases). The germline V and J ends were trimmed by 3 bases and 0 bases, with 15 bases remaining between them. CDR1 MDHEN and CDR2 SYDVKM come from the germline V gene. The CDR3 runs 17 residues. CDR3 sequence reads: CASSFPGTLSSYNEQFF. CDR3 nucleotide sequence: TGTGCCAGCAGTTTTCCCGGGACACTGAGCTCCTACAATGAGCAGTTCTTC.

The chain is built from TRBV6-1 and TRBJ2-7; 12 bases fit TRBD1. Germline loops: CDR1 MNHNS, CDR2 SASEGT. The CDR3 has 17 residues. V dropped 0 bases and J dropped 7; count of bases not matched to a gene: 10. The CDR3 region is CASSEALGTGGQREQYF. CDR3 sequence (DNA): TGTGCCAGCAGTGAAGCTCTCGGGACAGGGGGCCAGAGGGAGCAGTACTTC.

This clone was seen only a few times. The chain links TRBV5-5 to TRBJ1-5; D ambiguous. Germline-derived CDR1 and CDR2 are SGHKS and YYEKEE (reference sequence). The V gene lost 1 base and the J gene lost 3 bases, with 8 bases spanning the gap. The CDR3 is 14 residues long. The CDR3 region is CASSLWGLNQPQHF. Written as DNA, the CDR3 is TGTGCCAGCAGCTTGTGGGGTCTCAATCAGCCCCAGCATTTT.

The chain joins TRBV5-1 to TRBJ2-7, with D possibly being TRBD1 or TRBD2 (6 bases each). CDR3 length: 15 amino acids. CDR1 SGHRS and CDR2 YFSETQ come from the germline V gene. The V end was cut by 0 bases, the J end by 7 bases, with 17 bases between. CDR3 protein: CASSLGGTPLREQYF. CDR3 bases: TGCGCCAGCAGCTTGGGCGGGACACCACTACGAGAGCAGTACTTC.

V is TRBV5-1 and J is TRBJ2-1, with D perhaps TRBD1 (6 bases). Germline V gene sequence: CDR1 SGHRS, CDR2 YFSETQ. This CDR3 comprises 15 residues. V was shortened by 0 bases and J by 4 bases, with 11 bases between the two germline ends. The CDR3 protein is CASSLEGQQYNEQFF. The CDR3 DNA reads TGCGCCAGCAGCTTGGAAGGACAGCAGTACAATGAGCAGTTCTTC.

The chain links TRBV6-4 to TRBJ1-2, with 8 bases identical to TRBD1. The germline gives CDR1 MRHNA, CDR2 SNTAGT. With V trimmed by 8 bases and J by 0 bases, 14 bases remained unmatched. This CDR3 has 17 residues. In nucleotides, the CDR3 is TGTGCCAGCGACAGGGGCGATAACCCCTCGCCTAACTATGGCTACACCTTC. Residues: CASDRGDNPSPNYGYTF.